The 32 T cell receptor beta chains in this list originate from one sample, sequenced in a study of CD8 T cells in ankylosing spondylitis. TCRdb re-called the 5' RACE reads through MiXCR, storing one row per CDR3 protein. The repertoire consists of around 140,000 distinct CDR3 sequences, with 9.5% to 12% occurring once and the leading ten covering 3.5% to 5%. The material sequenced was blood, either unsorted or a sorted T cell fraction (not recorded which). All receptors come from a female donor with ankylosing spondylitis or in good health (not recorded which).

At least ten counts were recorded for this clonotype. The chain carries TRBV24-1 and TRBJ2-7; D is ambiguous. The CDR3 contains 13 residues. Trimming left V 4 bases short and J 7 bases short, with 13 bases between. Germline CDR1 reads KGHDR; CDR2 reads SFDVKD. The CDR3: CATSEDLLGEQYF. The CDR3 DNA reads as TGTGCCACCAGTGAGGATCTTCTGGGGGAGCAGTACTTC.

This clonotype has a count of ten or more. The chain joins TRBV5-5 to TRBJ1-1, with 8 bases matching TRBD1. The germline V gene encodes CDR1 SGHKS and CDR2 YYEKEE (reference sequence). This CDR3 region has 15 residues. The V segment lost 4 bases and the J segment 0 bases; nucleotides outside the gene matches: 5. The CDR3 reads CASSPRTGLNTEAFF. In DNA, the CDR3 is TGTGCCAGCAGCCCCCGGACAGGGTTGAACACTGAAGCTTTCTTT.

This clonotype has just a few counts. This chain connects TRBV9 to TRBJ2-7; D might be TRBD1 (6 bases). The CDR3 extends over 14 amino acids. The germline gives CDR1 SGDLS, CDR2 YYNGEE. V lost 4 bases, J lost 6 bases, and 17 bases lay in between. The CDR3 coding sequence is TGTGCCAGCAGCCTCGAGTTTCAGGGGACCGAGCAGTACTTC. It encodes CASSLEFQGTEQYF.

This clonotype was seen ten or more times. The chain employs TRBV24-1 and TRBJ2-7, with no clear D. CDR1 KGHDR and CDR2 SFDVKD come from the germline V gene. V was clipped by 2 bases and J by 3 bases, with 7 bases between them. The CDR3 extends over 13 amino acids. The CDR3 nucleotides read TGTGCCACCAGTGATTCAACCTTCTACGAGCAGTACTTC. Translated: CATSDSTFYEQYF.

This clonotype was recorded only once. In nucleotides, the CDR3 is TGTGCCAGCTTACGTAGGAGGGGGAACACTGAAGCTTTCTTT. Its protein is CASLRRRGNTEAFF. V usage is TRBV18 and J usage is TRBJ1-1; a weak D match, TRBD1 (5 bases). Looked up from germline, CDR1 is KGHSH and CDR2 is LQKENI. The CDR3 spans 14 residues. V lost 7 bases and J lost 1, with 13 bases in between.

V gene TRBV13 combines with J gene TRBJ1-1; a weak D match, TRBD1 (5 bases). This CDR3 comprises 12 residues. V gave up 5 bases and J gave up 10 bases, with 14 bases separating them. Germline V gene data show CDR1 as PRHDT and CDR2 as FYEKMQ (reference sequence). The CDR3 is CASSALTQGAFF. The CDR3 region has the DNA TGTGCCAGCAGCGCTCTAACGCAGGGAGCTTTCTTT.

This clonotype was found a few times. The CDR3 region has the DNA TGTGCCATCGGCGGGGGGCCCCTGAACACTGAAGCTTTCTTT. This translates into CAIGGGPLNTEAFF. This chain connects TRBV10-3 to TRBJ1-1; tentative D call: TRBD1 (6 bases). The CDR3 is 14 amino acids. Trimming removed 8 bases from V and 0 bases from J, with 13 bases in between. CDR1 is ENHRY, CDR2 SYGVKD, per germline.

This clonotype was detected ten times or more. This sequence joins TRBV7-9 and TRBJ2-1; 11 bases match TRBD2. CDR1 SEHNR and CDR2 FQNEAQ come from the germline V gene (reference sequence). With V trimmed by 7 bases and J by 5 bases, 4 bases remained unmatched. The CDR3 length is 14 residues. The CDR3 nucleotides are TGTGCCAGCAAAGAGACTAGCGGGGACAATGAGCAGTTCTTC. This sequence encodes CASKETSGDNEQFF.

This clonotype was counted at least ten times. The chain links TRBV20-1 to TRBJ2-1, with D possibly being TRBD1 (6 bases). The V end lost 1 base, the J end lost 8 bases, and 18 bases lay between the germline ends. This CDR3 spans 15 amino acids. CDR1 and CDR2 from the germline V gene are DFQATT and SNEGSKA (reference sequence). CDR3 protein: CSARGVGTNYYEQFF. In DNA form, the CDR3 reads TGCAGTGCTAGAGGTGTCGGGACAAATTACTATGAGCAGTTCTTC.

This clonotype came up a few times. The J gene is TRBJ2-7, the V gene TRBV2; D could derive from TRBD1 or TRBD2 (6 bases each). The V end lost 7 bases, the J end lost 2 bases, and 12 bases lay between the germline ends. Germline V gene lookup returns CDR1 SNHLY and CDR2 FYNNEI. The CDR3 is made up of 13 amino acids. The CDR3 region is CASNKGGPYEQYF. CDR3 DNA sequence: TGTGCCAGCAATAAGGGGGGTCCCTACGAGCAGTACTTC.

The table lists this clonotype with many counts. J is TRBJ1-5 and V is TRBV27; D possibly corresponds to TRBD1 (5 bases). The CDR3 is 13 amino acids. Per the germline V gene, CDR1 is MNHEY and CDR2 is SMNVEV (reference sequence). V gave up 9 bases and J gave up 7 bases, with 16 bases separating them. The CDR3 spells CASGQGARQPQHF. Here the CDR3 DNA reads TGTGCCAGTGGTCAGGGTGCACGGCAGCCCCAGCATTTT.

This clonotype appeared a few times. The chain links TRBV7-9 to TRBJ1-1; D gene unclear. V lost 0 bases to trimming and J lost 7 bases, with 6 bases between them. Germline assignment: CDR1 SEHNR and CDR2 FQNEAQ (reference sequence). This CDR3 has 12 residues. The CDR3 sequence: CASSLAQIEAFF. The CDR3 DNA reads as TGTGCCAGCAGCTTAGCGCAGATTGAAGCTTTCTTT.

This clonotype was counted at least ten times. V and J are TRBV27 and TRBJ2-3; TRBD2 might be the D (5 bases). Germline CDR1 MNHEY, CDR2 SMNVEV (reference sequence). V dropped 3 bases and J dropped 1 base, with 14 bases sitting between them. There are 16 residues in the CDR3. CDR3 nucleotide sequence: TGTGCCAGCAGTTTGATGGGCCCCGGGGGCACAGATACGCAGTATTTT. Its protein product is CASSLMGPGGTDTQYF.

This clonotype was counted at least ten times. This sequence joins TRBV12-3 or TRBV12-4 and TRBJ2-6, with D perhaps given as TRBD1 or TRBD2 (5 bases each). The CDR3 has 15 amino acids. V was trimmed by 6 bases and J by 0 bases, leaving 9 bases between them. CDR3 DNA sequence: TGTGCCAGCAGGGGGACGGACTCTGGGGCCAACGTCCTGACTTTC. Its protein is CASRGTDSGANVLTF.

This clonotype was picked up many times. The chain links TRBV20-1 to TRBJ2-7; D tentatively reads TRBD1 or TRBD2 (5 bases each). Between the trimmed V and J ends, which lost 4 bases and 0 bases, there was a span of 10 bases. Germline V gene sequence: CDR1 DFQATT, CDR2 SNEGSKA (reference sequence). This CDR3 is 13 amino acids long. CDR3 in DNA: TGCAGTGCTACCGGGACGCTCTCCTACGAGCAGTACTTC. Its protein is CSATGTLSYEQYF.

V and J are TRBV7-8 and TRBJ2-1, with a tentative D call TRBD2 (5 bases). Germline-derived CDR1 and CDR2 are SGHVS and FQNEAQ. The germline V and J ends were trimmed by 5 bases and 4 bases, with 18 bases remaining between them. CDR3 length: 16 amino acids. CDR3: CASSPIATGIYNEQFF. The CDR3 bases are TGTGCCAGCAGCCCTATAGCTACCGGGATTTACAATGAGCAGTTCTTC.

The V call is TRBV4-3, the J call TRBJ1-2, with D possibly being TRBD1 (6 bases). With 1 base removed from V and 3 bases from J, the gap between germline ends came to 24 bases. In germline, CDR1 is LGHNA, CDR2 YSLEER. The CDR3 consists of 19 residues. This CDR3 reads CASSQGQTPGGGIDYGYTF. As DNA, the CDR3 is TGCGCCAGCAGCCAAGGTCAAACCCCCGGCGGGGGCATCGACTATGGCTACACCTTC.

V is TRBV11-2 and J is TRBJ1-2; maybe TRBD1 (5 bases). V lost 5 bases, J lost 2 bases, and 9 bases lay in between. This CDR3 region has 13 residues. The germline V gene encodes CDR1 SGHAT and CDR2 FQNNGV. The CDR3 nucleotides are TGTGCCAGCAGCACAGACAGAAACTATGGCTACACCTTC. Residues: CASSTDRNYGYTF.

In its sample, this clonotype was seen many times. The J gene is TRBJ1-2, the V gene TRBV5-5; the D gene is possibly TRBD1 (6 bases). The CDR3 totals 17 residues. Per the germline V gene, CDR1 is SGHKS and CDR2 is YYEKEE (reference sequence). Trimming removed 4 bases from V and 4 bases from J, with 23 bases in between. CDR3 amino acids: CASSPDSLSPPGYGYTF. The CDR3 DNA reads as TGTGCCAGCAGCCCGGACAGCTTATCCCCGCCGGGCTATGGCTACACCTTC.

This clonotype showed up many times. The J gene is TRBJ2-5, the V gene TRBV5-1; D is unclear. The CDR3 totals 13 residues. Germline CDR1 and CDR2: SGHRS and YFSETQ. The V end lost 4 bases, the J end lost 3 bases, and 10 bases lay between the germline ends. CDR3 nucleotides: TGCGCCAGCAGCAGTGTCGCGGAAGAGACCCAGTACTTC. It encodes CASSSVAEETQYF.

As concerns this clonotype: One end of the junction is discordant with germline, which a read error may explain. The rearrangement joins TRBV15 to TRBJ2-3, with 7 bases lining up with TRBD2. This CDR3 comprises 12 residues. Germline V CDR1 and CDR2: LNHNV, YYDKDF (reference sequence). DNA of the CDR3: TGCGCCACCAGCGGGACCCCAGATACGCAGTATTTT. This encodes CATSGTPDTQYF.

This clonotype was detected ten times or more. The rearrangement links TRBV7-3 to TRBJ1-1; D is uncertain. V was trimmed by 0 bases and J by 5 bases, leaving 10 bases between them. The CDR3 covers 14 residues. From germline, CDR1 is SGHTA and CDR2 FQGTGA. The CDR3 region is CASSLTPRDTEAFF. The CDR3 DNA follows: TGTGCCAGCAGCTTAACACCGAGGGATACTGAAGCTTTCTTT.

At least ten counts were recorded for this clonotype. The gene calls are TRBV11-1 and TRBJ2-1; D is perhaps TRBD1 (6 bases). Trimming pared 2 bases from V and 4 bases from J, leaving 27 bases between. The CDR3 consists of 20 residues. Germline V lookup: CDR1 SGHAT, CDR2 FQDESV (reference sequence). The CDR3 bases are TGTGCCAGCAGCTTAAGCAGGGGTGGTCTGGGGCCTAGGGTATACAATGAGCAGTTCTTC. It codes for CASSLSRGGLGPRVYNEQFF.

The rearrangement links TRBV3-1 to TRBJ2-3; tentatively, D is TRBD2 (6 bases). V shed 1 base and J shed 0 bases, with 11 bases lying between them. CDR3 size: 16 residues. CDR1 LGHDT and CDR2 YNNKEL come from the germline V gene (reference sequence). The CDR3 nucleotides read TGTGCCAGCAGCCAAGTGGGGCGGGGCAGCACAGATACGCAGTATTTT. Amino acid sequence: CASSQVGRGSTDTQYF.

This clonotype occurred a few times. V gene TRBV3-1 combines with J gene TRBJ2-1; D gene uncertain. CDR1 is LGHDT and CDR2 is YNNKEL in the germline V gene (reference sequence). Trimming took 0 bases from V and 7 from J, leaving 4 bases between them. The CDR3 consists of 12 residues. The CDR3 region has the DNA TGTGCCAGCAGCCAAGAACGGAATGAGCAGTTCTTC. Translating it yields CASSQERNEQFF.

V is TRBV11-2 and J is TRBJ2-1; D unresolved. Trimming took 0 bases from V and 6 from J, leaving 3 bases between them. This CDR3 is 12 amino acids long. Germline V gives CDR1 SGHAT, CDR2 FQNNGV. CDR3 loop: CASSLEVNEQFF. In DNA, the CDR3 is TGTGCCAGCAGCTTAGAAGTCAATGAGCAGTTCTTC.

A word on this clonotype: A read error is possible here, since a much larger clone lies one base away. The CDR3 here is CATCDYGGRGAFF. The CDR3 DNA reads as TGTGCCACCTGTGATTACGGGGGCAGAGGGGCTTTCTTT. The chain couples TRBV24-1 to TRBJ1-1; maybe TRBD1 (6 bases). This CDR3 contains 13 residues. Germline CDR1 KGHDR, CDR2 SFDVKD.

This clonotype was seen many times. This chain uses TRBV7-8 with TRBJ2-4, with 7 bases that match TRBD2. CDR3 size: 14 residues. The V segment lost 4 bases and the J segment 1 base; nucleotides outside the gene matches: 1. Germline lookup yields CDR1 SGHVS and CDR2 FQNEAQ. As DNA, the CDR3 is TGTGCCAGCAGCTCAGCGGGGGCCAAAAACATTCAGTACTTC. Translated: CASSSAGAKNIQYF. Combining the CDR3 with reference TRBV7-8 and TRBJ2-4 gives the whole variable domain GAGVSQSPRYKVAKRGQDVALRCDPISGHVSLFWYQQALGQGPEFLTYFQNEAQLDKSGLPSDRFFAERPEGSVSTLKIQRTQQEDSAVYLCASSSAGAKNIQYFGAGTRLSVL.

This clonotype was observed a few times. A much larger clone sits a single nucleotide away, making a read error possible. The CDR3 bases are TGTGCCTGCAGCCAAGGGACGCTTGACAGCTATTCAAATCAGCCCCAGCATTTT. Translation gives CACSQGTLDSYSNQPQHF. The genes are TRBV3-1 and TRBJ1-5; TRBD1 is a possible D gene (5 bases). Germline V gene sequence: CDR1 LGHDT, CDR2 YNNKEL (reference sequence). This CDR3 comprises 18 residues. The complete variable domain, with remaining parts taken from reference TRBV3-1 and TRBJ1-5, reads DTAVSQTPKYLVTQMGNDKSIKCEQNLGHDTMYWYKQDSKKFLKIMFSYNNKELIINETVPNRFSPKSPDKAHLNLHINSLELGDSAVYFCACSQGTLDSYSNQPQHFGDGTRLSIL.

This clonotype was recorded many times. The genes are TRBV20-1 and TRBJ2-7; 10 nucleotides match TRBD1. After removal of 5 bases from V and 3 bases from J, the junction contained 4 bases not matched to a gene. Germline CDR1 reads DFQATT; CDR2 reads SNEGSKA (reference sequence). CDR3 length: 13 residues. DNA for the CDR3: TGCAGTGCTCCAAGGACAGGGGGCTACGAGCAGTACTTC. This codes for CSAPRTGGYEQYF.

DNA for the CDR3: TGTGCCAGTAGTGGGCAAGATTCACCCCTCCACTTT. Protein sequence: CASSGQDSPLHF. The chain combines TRBV19 with TRBJ1-6; the D is unclear. CDR3 size: 12 residues. Germline lookup yields CDR1 LNHDA and CDR2 SQIVND (reference sequence). V was clipped by 5 bases and J by 8 bases, with 7 bases between them.

This clonotype was seen repeatedly, ten times or more. This chain links TRBV13 with TRBJ2-7; D is ambiguous. The CDR3 consists of 12 residues. The V and J ends lost 4 bases and 9 bases respectively, with 13 bases between them. CDR1 is PRHDT and CDR2 is FYEKMQ in the germline V gene (reference sequence). The CDR3 region has the DNA TGTGCCAGCAGCTCCCCCACCTTCGGGCAGTACTTC. Protein product: CASSSPTFGQYF.